This T cell receptor beta chain was recorded in a study of T cell responses to AZD1222 COVID-19 vaccine. As for the study in general: Second-dose timings of about 4 or about 12 weeks were pooled. Study findings and constraints: Receipt of two AZD1222 doses was followed by a rise in Spike-specific TCR breadth and depth. No day 14 peak samples; only post-peak repertoires were characterized.

The CDR3 is 15 residues long. V lost 0 bases and J lost 2, with 11 bases in between. Germline V lookup: CDR1 KGHSH, CDR2 LQKENI. Points on this clone: What it binds is unknown.

Data came from immunoSEQ multiplex PCR; TCRdb stores just in-frame clones and leaves some out. The sample includes nearly 110,000 clones, 89% seen only once; the top ten take 5.5% to 8%. The specimen comprised peripheral blood, sampled on day 0 of AZD1222 vaccination. The V and J genes are TRBV18 and TRBJ2-7; maybe TRBD2 (5 bases). The clonotype originates from an adult in good health. CDR3 amino acids: CASSPPRTGTYEQYF. The CDR3 DNA is TGTGCCAGCTCACCACCCAGGACGGGAACCTACGAGCAGTACTTC.